The rows below give T cell receptor beta chains drawn from one sample of a study of T cell clonotyping in hematopoietic cell transplantation. Method: immunoSEQ multiplex PCR; TCRdb's copy keeps in-frame clones and lacks some. The sample lists about 11,000 clones, about 92% occurring once. Material: peripheral blood mononuclear cells, obtained before stem cell transplant. All receptors come from a woman aged 40-49 years with acute myeloid leukemia. Some clones in this sample may be carry-over from other donors' samples. The CDR3 runs from the conserved cysteine through the conserved F or W. D genes are given only for firm matches. Part of the rows lack a size; the others show once, few, many or a class for expanded clones.

TRBV28	TRBJ1-2	-	TRBD1	TGTGCCAGCAGTAACCCCCGGGACAGCCGCTACACCTTC	CASSNPRDSRYTF
TRBV2	TRBJ1-5	-	TRBD1	TGTGCCAGCAGCCAGGGGGGCTCGGGGCCCCAGCATTTT	CASSQGGSGPQHF
TRBV2	TRBJ2-7	-	TRBD2	TGTGCCAGCGCGGGACTAGCGCACGAGCAGTACTTC	CASAGLAHEQYF
TRBV19	TRBJ1-2	-	-	TGTGCCAGTAGTGTAACAGGACGTAGCGGTGTCGGCTACACCTTC	CASSVTGRSGVGYTF
TRBV10-3	TRBJ2-7	-	-	TGTGCCATCAGTGGCAGGGGTCCCGACGAGCAGTACTTC	CAISGRGPDEQYF
TRBV12-5	TRBJ2-3	-	-	TGTGCTAGTGGCGGCCGGACAGATACGCAGTATTTT	CASGGRTDTQYF
TRBV29-1	TRBJ2-1	-	-	TGCAGCGTTGCATCCGGGGCTCTTTCCTACAATGAGCAGTTCTTC	CSVASGALSYNEQFF
TRBV18	TRBJ2-3	-	-	TGTGCCAGCTCACGGGACGGAGATACGCAGTATTTT	CASSRDGDTQYF
TRBV29-1	TRBJ2-7	once	TRBD2	TGCAGCGTTGGGACTAGCGGGTTCGCCTACGAGCAGTACTTC	CSVGTSGFAYEQYF
TRBV19	TRBJ2-5	-	-	TGTGCCAGTAAGGGGGAGACCCAGTACTTC	CASKGETQYF
TRBV5-4	TRBJ1-1	-	-	TGTGCCAGCAGCTTGGGACATACCTGGGCTGAAGCTTTCTTT	CASSLGHTWAEAFF
TRBV19	TRBJ1-2	-	TRBD1	TGTGCCAGTAGTATAGGGGACAGGGCAATAAACTACACCTTC	CASSIGDRAINYTF
TRBV25-1	TRBJ2-5	-	-	TGTGCCAGCAGTGAATGGGGGAGCCGAGAGACCCAGTACTTC	CASSEWGSRETQYF
TRBV30	TRBJ1-5	-	TRBD1	TGTGCCTGGAGTGGGGGACAGGGGAATCAGCCCCAGCATTTT	CAWSGGQGNQPQHF
TRBV7-8	TRBJ2-7	-	TRBD1	TGTGCCAGCAGCAATTACCGGACAGGGCCCTACGAGCAGTACTTC	CASSNYRTGPYEQYF
TRBV11-3	TRBJ1-1	-	-	TGTGCCAGTTCCGGGAGACACACTGAAGCTTTCTTT	CASSGRHTEAFF
TRBV7-9	TRBJ2-1	-	-	TGTGCCAGCAGCCAGGGGCCAGGGAGGAGAAATGAGCAGTTCTTC	CASSQGPGRRNEQFF
TRBV5-1	TRBJ1-1	once	TRBD1	TGCGCCAGCAGCGGGGGACAGGACACTGAAGCTTTCTTT	CASSGGQDTEAFF
TRBV27	TRBJ2-7	-	-	TGTGCCAGCAGTTTATCTCACTCGTACGAGCAGTACTTC	CASSLSHSYEQYF
TRBV4-2	TRBJ1-2	-	-	TGTGCCAGCAGCCAAGATCAGTCGTCGGGCTATGGCTACACCTTC	CASSQDQSSGYGYTF
TRBV5-1	TRBJ2-7	-	TRBD1	TGCGCCAGCAGCTTGGCGGGACAGGCCGTATACGAGCAGTACTTC	CASSLAGQAVYEQYF
TRBV29-1	TRBJ2-5	once	-	TGCAGCGTTGATAAGGGCCAAGAGACCCAGTACTTC	CSVDKGQETQYF
TRBV2	TRBJ1-1	-	-	TGTGCCAGCAGTCCGGGGCCGTCGGACACTGAAGCTTTCTTT	CASSPGPSDTEAFF